One sample yielded the 8 T cell receptor beta chains listed below, sequenced in a study of Graves' ophthalmopathy and Graves' hyperthyroidism. Amplification of TCR beta CDR3 regions used RNA transcripts. Scientists carried out first-round RT-PCR using HTBI primers and then a second-round multiplex PCR. Using its own MiXCR run on the multiplex PCR reads, TCRdb lists one record per CDR3 protein. Here the sample spans 400,000 or so distinct CDR3 sequences, roughly 15% being singletons. The material sequenced was peripheral blood. Receptors originate from a young woman with stable Graves' hyperthyroidism.

The gene calls are TRBV2 and TRBJ2-2; 10 nucleotides align to TRBD1. Germline CDR1 is SNHLY and CDR2 is FYNNEI. This CDR3 region has 15 residues. V shed 7 bases, J shed 8 bases, and the junction held 10 bases outside the gene matches. For the CDR3, the DNA is TGTGCCAGCATCCGATCTGGGACAGGGGCTGGGGAGCTGTTTTTT. Translated: CASIRSGTGAGELFF.

Many counts were recorded for this clonotype. J is TRBJ2-7 and V is TRBV6-1; D is undetermined. Trimming shortened V by 0 bases and J by 0 bases, and 12 bases separated the two germline ends. The germline V gene encodes CDR1 MNHNS and CDR2 SASEGT. The CDR3 totals 16 residues. DNA for the CDR3: TGTGCCAGCAGTGAAGCTGCGCTAAGGCTCTCCTACGAGCAGTACTTC. Translation: CASSEAALRLSYEQYF.

This clonotype was picked up many times. This chain connects TRBV7-2 to TRBJ2-2; perhaps TRBD1 as D (6 bases). The CDR3 consists of 15 residues. Germline V lookup: CDR1 SGHTA, CDR2 FQGNSA. V gave up 2 bases and J gave up 1 base, with 8 bases separating them. CDR3 amino acids: CASSLIRGNTGELFF. CDR3 bases: TGTGCCAGCAGCTTAATCAGGGGGAACACCGGGGAGCTGTTTTTT. The variable domain in full, with the rest retrieved from reference TRBV7-2 and TRBJ2-2, is GAGVSQSPSNKVTEKGKDVELRCDPISGHTALYWYRQSLGQGLEFLIYFQGNSAPDKSGLPSDRFSAERTGGSVSTLTIQRTQQEDSAVYLCASSLIRGNTGELFFGEGSRLTVL.

This clonotype has a count of ten or more. The CDR3: CASRDDGAYEQYF. CDR3 sequence (DNA): TGTGCCAGCCGAGACGACGGAGCCTACGAGCAGTACTTC. The chain combines TRBV6-5 with TRBJ2-7; no clear D. Trimming removed 8 bases from V and 2 bases from J, with 13 bases in between. The V gene's germline CDR1 is MNHEY and CDR2 SVGAGI. The CDR3 extends over 13 amino acids.

This clonotype came up many times. The rearrangement joins TRBV2 to TRBJ1-1, with 12 bases that match TRBD1. Germline assignment: CDR1 SNHLY and CDR2 FYNNEI. The CDR3 consists of 14 residues. V lost 8 bases to trimming and J lost 4 bases; unmatched junction nucleotides: 5. The CDR3 DNA sequence: TGTGCCAGCCGGGACAGGGGGCAGGTCACTGAAGCTTTCTTT. Protein product: CASRDRGQVTEAFF.

This clonotype was seen many times. The V and J genes are TRBV20-1 and TRBJ1-1, with D uncertain. Germline-derived CDR1 and CDR2 are DFQATT and SNEGSKA (reference sequence). V lost 0 bases, J lost 8 bases, and 7 bases lay in between. The CDR3 runs 11 residues. This chain's CDR3 is CSARDDEEAFF. The CDR3 DNA reads TGCAGTGCTAGAGATGATGAAGAAGCTTTCTTT.

The chain carries TRBV11-1 and TRBJ1-1, with 7 bases aligning to TRBD1. This CDR3 spans 16 amino acids. V dropped 5 bases and J dropped 4; count of bases not matched to a gene: 13. Per the germline V gene, CDR1 is SGHAT and CDR2 is FQDESV (reference sequence). CDR3 sequence (DNA): TGTGCCAGCAGCCAAATACAGGGGTCTGGTGGCACTGAAGCTTTCTTT. Its translation is CASSQIQGSGGTEAFF.

In regard to this clonotype: One base away lies a much larger clone, so this may be a sequencing read error. This chain uses TRBV27 with TRBJ1-1; TRBD1 agrees at 8 bases. The CDR3 totals 12 residues. The V gene's germline CDR1 is MNHEY and CDR2 SMNVEV (reference sequence). CDR3 loop: CACSNRGWEAFF. The CDR3 DNA reads as TGTGCCTGCAGTAACAGGGGGTGGGAAGCTTTCTTT.